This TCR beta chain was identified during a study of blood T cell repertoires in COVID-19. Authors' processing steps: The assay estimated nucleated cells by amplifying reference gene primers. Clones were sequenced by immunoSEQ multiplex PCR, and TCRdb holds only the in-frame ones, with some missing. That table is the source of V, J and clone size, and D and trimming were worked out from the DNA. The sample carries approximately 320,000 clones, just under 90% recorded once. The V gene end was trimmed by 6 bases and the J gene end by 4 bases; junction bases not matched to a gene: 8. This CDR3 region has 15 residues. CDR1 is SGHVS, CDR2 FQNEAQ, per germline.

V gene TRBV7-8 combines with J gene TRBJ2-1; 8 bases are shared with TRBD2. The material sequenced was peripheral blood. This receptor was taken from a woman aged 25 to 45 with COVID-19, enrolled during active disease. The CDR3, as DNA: TGTGCCAGCAGGGGGGCGAGCGGGGGTTACAATGAGCAGTTCTTC. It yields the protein CASRGASGGYNEQFF. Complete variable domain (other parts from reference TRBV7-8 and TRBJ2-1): GAGVSQSPRYKVAKRGQDVALRCDPISGHVSLFWYQQALGQGPEFLTYFQNEAQLDKSGLPSDRFFAERPEGSVSTLKIQRTQQEDSAVYLCASRGASGGYNEQFFGPGTRLTVL.